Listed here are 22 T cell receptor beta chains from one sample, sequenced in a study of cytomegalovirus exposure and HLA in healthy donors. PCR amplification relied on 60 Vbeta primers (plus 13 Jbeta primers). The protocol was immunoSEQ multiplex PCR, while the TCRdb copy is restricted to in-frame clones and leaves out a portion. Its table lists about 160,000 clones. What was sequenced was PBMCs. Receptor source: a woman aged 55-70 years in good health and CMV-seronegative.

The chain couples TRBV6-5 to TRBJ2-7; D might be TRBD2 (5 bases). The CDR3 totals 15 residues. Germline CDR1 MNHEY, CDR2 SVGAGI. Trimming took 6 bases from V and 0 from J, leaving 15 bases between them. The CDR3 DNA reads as TGTGCCAGCAGCCCTTTGCGCGGGTACTCCTACGAGCAGTACTTC. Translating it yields CASSPLRGYSYEQYF.

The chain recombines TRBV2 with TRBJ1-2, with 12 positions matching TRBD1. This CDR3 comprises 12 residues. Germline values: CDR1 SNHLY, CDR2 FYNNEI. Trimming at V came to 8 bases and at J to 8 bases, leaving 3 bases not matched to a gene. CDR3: CASLGTGGGYTF. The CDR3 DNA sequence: TGTGCCAGCTTGGGGACAGGGGGCGGCTACACCTTC.

CDR3 bases: TGTGCCAGCAGCGTAGGGAGGAGCTCCTACAATGAGCAGTTCTTC. Translating gives CASSVGRSSYNEQFF. This chain joins TRBV9 and TRBJ2-1; the D gene is possibly TRBD2 (5 bases). Trimming left V 0 bases short and J 0 bases short, with 7 bases between. The CDR3 is made up of 15 amino acids. In germline, CDR1 is SGDLS, CDR2 YYNGEE.

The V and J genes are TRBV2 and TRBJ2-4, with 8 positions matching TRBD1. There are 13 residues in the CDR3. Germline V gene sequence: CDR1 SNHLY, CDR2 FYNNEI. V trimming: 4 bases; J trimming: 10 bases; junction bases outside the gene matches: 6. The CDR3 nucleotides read TGTGCCAGCAGTGGAGAGACAGGGGATATTCAGTACTTC. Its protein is CASSGETGDIQYF.

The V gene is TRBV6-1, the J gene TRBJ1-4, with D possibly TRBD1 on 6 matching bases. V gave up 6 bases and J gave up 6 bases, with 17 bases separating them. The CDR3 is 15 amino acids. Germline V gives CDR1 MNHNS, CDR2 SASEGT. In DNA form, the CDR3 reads TGTGCCAGCAGGCCCAACAGGGTGGGAGATGAAAAACTGTTTTTT. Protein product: CASRPNRVGDEKLFF.

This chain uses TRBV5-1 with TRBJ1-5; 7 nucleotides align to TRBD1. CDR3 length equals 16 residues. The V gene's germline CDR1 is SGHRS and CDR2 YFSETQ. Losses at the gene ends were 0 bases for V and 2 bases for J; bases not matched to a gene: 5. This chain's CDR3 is CASSLGQGDGNQPQHF. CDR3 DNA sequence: TGCGCCAGCAGCTTGGGGCAGGGGGACGGCAATCAGCCCCAGCATTTT.

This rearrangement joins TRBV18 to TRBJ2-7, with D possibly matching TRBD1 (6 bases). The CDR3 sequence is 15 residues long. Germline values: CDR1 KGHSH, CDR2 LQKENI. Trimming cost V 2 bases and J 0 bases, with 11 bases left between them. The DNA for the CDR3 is TGTGCCAGCTCACCAATTAGGGACACCTCCTACGAGCAGTACTTC. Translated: CASSPIRDTSYEQYF. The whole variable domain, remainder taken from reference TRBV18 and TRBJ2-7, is NAGVMQNPRHLVRRRGQEARLRCSPMKGHSHVYWYRQLPEEGLKFMVYLQKENIIDESGMPKERFSAEFPKEGPSILRIQQVVRGDSAAYFCASSPIRDTSYEQYFGPGTRLTVT.

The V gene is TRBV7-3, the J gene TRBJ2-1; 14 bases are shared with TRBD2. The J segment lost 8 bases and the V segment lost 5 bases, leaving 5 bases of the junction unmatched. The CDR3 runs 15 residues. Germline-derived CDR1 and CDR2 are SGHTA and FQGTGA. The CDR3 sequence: CASSPGLAGGDEQFF. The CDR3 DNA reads TGTGCCAGCAGCCCTGGACTAGCGGGAGGTGATGAGCAGTTCTTC.

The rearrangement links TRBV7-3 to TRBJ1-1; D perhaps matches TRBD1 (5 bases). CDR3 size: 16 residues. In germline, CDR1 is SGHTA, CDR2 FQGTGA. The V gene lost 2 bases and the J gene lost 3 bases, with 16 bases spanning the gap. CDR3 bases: TGTGCCAGCAGCTTATTTGGCGGGGCAGCCCACACTGAAGCTTTCTTT. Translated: CASSLFGGAAHTEAFF.

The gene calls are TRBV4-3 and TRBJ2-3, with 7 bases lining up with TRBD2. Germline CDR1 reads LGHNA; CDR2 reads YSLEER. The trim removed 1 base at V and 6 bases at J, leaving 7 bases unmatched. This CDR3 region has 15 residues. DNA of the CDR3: TGCGCCAGCAGCCAAGGGGACTACCTCACGGATACGCAGTATTTT. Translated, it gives CASSQGDYLTDTQYF.

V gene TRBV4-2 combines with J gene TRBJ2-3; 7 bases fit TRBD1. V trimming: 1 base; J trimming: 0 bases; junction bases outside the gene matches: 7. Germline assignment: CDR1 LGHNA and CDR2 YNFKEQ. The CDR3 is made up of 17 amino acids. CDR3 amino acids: CASSQASAGGSTDTQYF. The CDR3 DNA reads TGTGCCAGCAGCCAAGCGTCGGCAGGGGGAAGCACAGATACGCAGTATTTT.

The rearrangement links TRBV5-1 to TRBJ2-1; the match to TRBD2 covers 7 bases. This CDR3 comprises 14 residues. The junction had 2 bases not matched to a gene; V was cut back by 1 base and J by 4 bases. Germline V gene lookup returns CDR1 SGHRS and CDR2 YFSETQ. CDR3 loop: CASSLSGRYNEQFF. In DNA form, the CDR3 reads TGCGCCAGCAGCTTGTCCGGGAGGTACAATGAGCAGTTCTTC.

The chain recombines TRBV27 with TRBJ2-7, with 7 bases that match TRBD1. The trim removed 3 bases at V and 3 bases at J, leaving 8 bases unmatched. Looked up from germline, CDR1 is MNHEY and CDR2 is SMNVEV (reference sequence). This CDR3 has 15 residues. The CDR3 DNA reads TGTGCCAGCAGTTTCCAGGGGGAAAGGGGCTACGAGCAGTACTTC. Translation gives CASSFQGERGYEQYF.

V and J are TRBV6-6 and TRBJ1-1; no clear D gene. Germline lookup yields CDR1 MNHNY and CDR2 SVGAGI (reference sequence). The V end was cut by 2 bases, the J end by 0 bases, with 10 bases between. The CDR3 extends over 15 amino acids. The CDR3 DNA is TGTGCCAGCAGTTACCCCGGGAGCTTGAACACTGAAGCTTTCTTT. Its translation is CASSYPGSLNTEAFF.

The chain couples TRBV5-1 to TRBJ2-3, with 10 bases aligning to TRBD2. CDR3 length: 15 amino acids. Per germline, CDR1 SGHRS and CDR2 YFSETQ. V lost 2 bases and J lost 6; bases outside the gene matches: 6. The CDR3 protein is CASSFASGGGDTQYF. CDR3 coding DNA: TGCGCCAGCAGCTTCGCTAGCGGGGGTGGGGATACGCAGTATTTT.

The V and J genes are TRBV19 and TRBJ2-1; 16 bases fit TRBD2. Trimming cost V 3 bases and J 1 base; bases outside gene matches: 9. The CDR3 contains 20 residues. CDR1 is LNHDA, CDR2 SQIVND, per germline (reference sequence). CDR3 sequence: CASSILGLAGGKGSYNEQFF. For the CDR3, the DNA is TGTGCCAGTAGTATTCTGGGACTAGCGGGAGGGAAGGGGTCCTACAATGAGCAGTTCTTC.

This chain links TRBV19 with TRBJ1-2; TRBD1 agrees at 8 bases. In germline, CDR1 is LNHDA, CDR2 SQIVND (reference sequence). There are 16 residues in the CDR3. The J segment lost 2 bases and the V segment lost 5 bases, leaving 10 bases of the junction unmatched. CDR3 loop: CASSLGTRDRNYGYTF. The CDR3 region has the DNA TGTGCCAGTAGTTTAGGGACCCGGGACAGGAACTATGGCTACACCTTC.

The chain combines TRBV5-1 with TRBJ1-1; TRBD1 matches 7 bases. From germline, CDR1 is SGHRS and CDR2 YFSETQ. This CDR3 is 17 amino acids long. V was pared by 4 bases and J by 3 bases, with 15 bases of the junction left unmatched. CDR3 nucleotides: TGCGCCAGCAGCCGAAAGGCCCACAGGGGCGCGGACACTGAAGCTTTCTTT. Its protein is CASSRKAHRGADTEAFF.

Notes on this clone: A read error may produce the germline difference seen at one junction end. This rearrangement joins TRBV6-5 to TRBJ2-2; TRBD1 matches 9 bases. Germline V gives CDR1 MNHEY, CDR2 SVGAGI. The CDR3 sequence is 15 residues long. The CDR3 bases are TGTGCCAGCAGTCGACAGGGGGTAGTGGCCGGGGAGCCGTTTTTT. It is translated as CASSRQGVVAGEPFF.

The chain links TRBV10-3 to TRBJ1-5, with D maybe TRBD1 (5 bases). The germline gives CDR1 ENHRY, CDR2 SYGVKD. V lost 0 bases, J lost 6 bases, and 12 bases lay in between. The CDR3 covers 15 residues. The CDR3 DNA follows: TGTGCCATCAGTGAGTCGGGGAGGCAGGGTCAGCCCCAGCATTTT. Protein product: CAISESGRQGQPQHF.

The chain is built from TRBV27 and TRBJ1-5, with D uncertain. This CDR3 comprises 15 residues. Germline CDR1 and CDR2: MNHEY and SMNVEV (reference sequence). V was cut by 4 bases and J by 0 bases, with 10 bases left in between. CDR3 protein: CASSSLMFSNQPQHF. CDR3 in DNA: TGTGCCAGCAGTTCCCTAATGTTTAGCAATCAGCCCCAGCATTTT.

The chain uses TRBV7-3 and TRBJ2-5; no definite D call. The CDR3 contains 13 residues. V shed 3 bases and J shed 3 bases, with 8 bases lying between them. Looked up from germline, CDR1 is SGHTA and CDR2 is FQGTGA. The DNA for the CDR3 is TGTGCCAGCAGCTTTGACCGGGAAGAGACCCAGTACTTC. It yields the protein CASSFDREETQYF.